This T cell receptor (beta chain) was sequenced in a study of T cell repertoires in cytomegalovirus infection. The V and J ends lost 8 bases and 7 bases, in that order; junction bases with no gene match: 10. The CDR3 covers 15 residues. Regarding this clonotype: Its antigen remains unidentified.

General study points: Dominating the ex vivo response were HLA-C-restricted CMV-specific TCR beta clonotypes. Of the TCR beta families, the public ones yielded a cumulative frequency that identified carriers of CMV plus the relevant HLA.

One entry per CDR3 protein results from TCRdb running MiXCR on the reads. This sample has 550,000 to 700,000 distinct CDR3 sequences, with 40% found just once. The chain carries TRBV12-3 or TRBV12-4 and TRBJ2-1; the match to TRBD2 covers 11 bases. The sequence came from a human donor in good health (CMV status not recorded). Some clones in this sample may be carry-over from other donors' samples. The sequenced sample was cultured PBMCs, obtained from culture after CMV antigen stimulation. CDR3 sequence reads: CASPSTSGSRNEQFF. In nucleotides, the CDR3 is TGTGCCAGCCCCTCTACTAGCGGGAGTAGAAATGAGCAGTTCTTC.